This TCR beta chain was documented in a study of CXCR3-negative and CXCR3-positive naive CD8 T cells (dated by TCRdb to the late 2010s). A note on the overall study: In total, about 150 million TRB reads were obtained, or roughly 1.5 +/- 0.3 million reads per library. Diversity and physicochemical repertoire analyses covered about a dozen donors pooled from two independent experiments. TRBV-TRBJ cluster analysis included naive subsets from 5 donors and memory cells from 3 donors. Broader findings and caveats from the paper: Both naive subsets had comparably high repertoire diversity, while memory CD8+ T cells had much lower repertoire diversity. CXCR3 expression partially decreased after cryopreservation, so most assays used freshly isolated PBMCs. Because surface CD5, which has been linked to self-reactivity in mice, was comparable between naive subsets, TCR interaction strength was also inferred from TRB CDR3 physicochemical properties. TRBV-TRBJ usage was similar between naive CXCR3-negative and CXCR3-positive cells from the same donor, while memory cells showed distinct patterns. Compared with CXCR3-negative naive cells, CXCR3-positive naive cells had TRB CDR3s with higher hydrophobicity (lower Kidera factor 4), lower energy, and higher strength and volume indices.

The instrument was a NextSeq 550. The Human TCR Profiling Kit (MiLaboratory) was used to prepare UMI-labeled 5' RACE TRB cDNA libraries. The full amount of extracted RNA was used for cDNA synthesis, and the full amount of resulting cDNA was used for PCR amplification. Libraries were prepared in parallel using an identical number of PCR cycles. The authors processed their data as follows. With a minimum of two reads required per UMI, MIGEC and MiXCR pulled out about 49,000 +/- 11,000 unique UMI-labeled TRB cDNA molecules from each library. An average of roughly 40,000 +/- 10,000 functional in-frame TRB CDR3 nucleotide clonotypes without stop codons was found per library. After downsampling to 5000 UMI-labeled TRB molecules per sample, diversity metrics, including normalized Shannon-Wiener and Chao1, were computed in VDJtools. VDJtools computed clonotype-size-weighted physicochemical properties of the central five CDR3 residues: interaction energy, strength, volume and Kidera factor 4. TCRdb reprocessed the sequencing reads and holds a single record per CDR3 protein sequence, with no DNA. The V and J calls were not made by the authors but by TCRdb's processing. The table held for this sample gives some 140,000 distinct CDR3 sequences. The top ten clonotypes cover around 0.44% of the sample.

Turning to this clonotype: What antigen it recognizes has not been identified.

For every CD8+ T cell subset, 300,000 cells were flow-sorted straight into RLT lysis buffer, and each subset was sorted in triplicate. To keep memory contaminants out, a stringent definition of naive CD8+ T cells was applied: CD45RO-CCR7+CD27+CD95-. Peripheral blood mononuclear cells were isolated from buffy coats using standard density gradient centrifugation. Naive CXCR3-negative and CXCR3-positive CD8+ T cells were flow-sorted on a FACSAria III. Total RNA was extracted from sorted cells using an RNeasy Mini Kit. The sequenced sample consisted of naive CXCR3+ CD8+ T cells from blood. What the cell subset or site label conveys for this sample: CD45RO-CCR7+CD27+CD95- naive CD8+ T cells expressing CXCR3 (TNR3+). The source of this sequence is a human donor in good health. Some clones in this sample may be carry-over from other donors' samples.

This receptor carries the CDR3 CATSSVLSGNTIYF. The rearranged chain carries TRBV15 and TRBJ1-3. Reading from cysteine to phenylalanine, the CDR3 counts 14 amino acids. No DNA sequence was recorded. Based on the germline V gene (reference sequence), the CDR1 and CDR2 sequences are LNHNV and YYDKDF.